These 8 T cell receptor beta chains were sequenced from one sample in a study of graft-versus-host responses after intestinal transplantation. No cognate antigen is known for these TCRs. Measured with immunoSEQ multiplex PCR; TCRdb has only the in-frame clones, and not every one. The sample has about 130,000 clones, about 92% seen once; the top ten hold under 0.2%. Sequencing was performed on unstimulated CD4+ T cells sorted from spleen or lymph node cells, taken before intestinal transplant. Source of these receptors: a human donor who received an intestinal transplant.

The CDR3 coding sequence is TGCGCCAGCAGCTTGGCCTGGGCTAGCGGGGTTCCCACAGATACGCAGTATTTT. Its translation: CASSLAWASGVPTDTQYF. The chain has TRBV5-1 and TRBJ2-3; 9 nucleotides line up with TRBD2. The length of the CDR3 is 18 residues. Germline CDR1 reads SGHRS; CDR2 reads YFSETQ. The trim removed 0 bases at V and 2 bases at J, leaving 10 bases unmatched.

This chain uses TRBV6-1 with TRBJ2-7; D unclear. With 5 bases removed from V and 3 bases from J, the gap between germline ends came to 5 bases. The CDR3 length is 11 residues. Germline CDR1 is MNHNS and CDR2 is SASEGT. The DNA for the CDR3 is TGTGCCAGCAGTAGAGACTACGAGCAGTACTTC. Protein sequence: CASSRDYEQYF.

V usage is TRBV11-3 and J usage is TRBJ2-5, with D possibly matching TRBD2 (6 bases). This CDR3 is built from 17 residues. The germline V and J ends were trimmed by 6 bases and 5 bases, with 25 bases remaining between them. CDR1 is SGHNT, CDR2 YENEEA, per germline. The CDR3 DNA sequence: TGTGCCAGCAGTTTGGAGGGGACCCATTTTGACGGCGAGACCCAGTACTTC. Translated, it gives CASSLEGTHFDGETQYF.

The chain recombines TRBV10-3 with TRBJ1-1, with D possibly matching TRBD1 (6 bases). Germline-derived CDR1 and CDR2 are ENHRY and SYGVKD. The CDR3 covers 13 residues. V was clipped by 5 bases and J by 2 bases, with 9 bases between them. The CDR3: CAISKDSNTEAFF. Here the CDR3 DNA reads TGTGCCATCAGTAAGGACAGTAACACTGAAGCTTTCTTT.

V is TRBV2 and J is TRBJ2-5; D is unresolved. This CDR3 has 11 residues. V was shortened by 10 bases and J by 3 bases, with 9 bases between the two germline ends. Germline loops: CDR1 SNHLY, CDR2 FYNNEI. The CDR3 bases are TGTGCCACCCTACGCGAAGAGACCCAGTACTTC. Protein product: CATLREETQYF.

This chain connects TRBV10-1 to TRBJ1-1; tentatively, D is TRBD1 (5 bases). The V gene lost 6 bases and the J gene lost 1 base, with 18 bases spanning the gap. The CDR3 runs to 16 residues. Germline lookup yields CDR1 WNHNN and CDR2 SYGVQD (reference sequence). The CDR3 loop is CASRGGGGRTNTEAFF. CDR3 DNA: TGCGCCAGCAGGGGGGGTGGCGGACGGACGAACACTGAAGCTTTCTTT.

This clone was seen a single time. Sequence at one end of the junction differs from germline and may be a read error. This sequence joins TRBV7-6 and TRBJ2-7; the D is unclear. Looked up from germline, CDR1 is SGHVS and CDR2 is FNYEAQ. The CDR3 is 14 residues long. The DNA for the CDR3 is TGTGCCAGCAGTTTAGAGCCGTATTTACACGAGCAGTACTTC. This codes for CASSLEPYLHEQYF.

The rearrangement links TRBV10-1 to TRBJ1-5; D is unresolved. V was cut by 4 bases and J by 4 bases, with 17 bases left in between. Germline V gene lookup returns CDR1 WNHNN and CDR2 SYGVQD (reference sequence). The CDR3 sequence is 16 residues long. The CDR3 spells CASSAARPTVNQPQHF. For the CDR3, the DNA is TGCGCCAGCAGTGCGGCCAGGCCTACGGTTAATCAGCCCCAGCATTTT.